Each of the 8 T cell receptor beta chains below was sequenced from the same sample in a study of T cell changes during pregnancy in multiple sclerosis. Assay: immunoSEQ multiplex PCR; the TCRdb copy retains only in-frame clones and omits some. The profile shows some 44,000 clones, around 90% of them singletons. The sequences come from CD4+ T cells from peripheral blood mononuclear cells, collected before pregnancy. Every receptor here comes from a female donor with multiple sclerosis, enrolled in a pregnancy study.

The rearrangement uses TRBV4-2 and TRBJ1-2, with 7 bases that match TRBD1. With 2 bases clipped from V and 0 bases from J, the junction kept 0 bases outside the gene matches. Germline V gives CDR1 LGHNA, CDR2 YNFKEQ. The CDR3 contains 14 residues. The CDR3 DNA reads TGTGCCAGCAGCCAAACAGGGGCTAACTATGGCTACACCTTC. Protein: CASSQTGANYGYTF.

The chain combines TRBV30 with TRBJ2-6; D remains ambiguous. Trimming cost V 2 bases and J 2 bases, with 10 bases left between them. The CDR3 loop spans 15 amino acids. Germline V CDR1 and CDR2: GTSNPN, SVGIG (reference sequence). This chain's CDR3 is CAWSSHRAGANVLTF. CDR3 nucleotides: TGTGCCTGGAGTTCCCACCGGGCTGGGGCCAACGTCCTGACTTTC. The whole variable domain, filled in from reference TRBV30 and TRBJ2-6, reads SQTIHQWPATLVQPVGSPLSLECTVEGTSNPNLYWYRQAAGRGLQLLFYSVGIGQISSEVPQNLSASRPQDRQFILSSKKLLLSDSGFYLCAWSSHRAGANVLTFGAGSRLTVL.

This rearrangement joins TRBV28 to TRBJ1-2; D remains unclear. Per germline, CDR1 MDHEN and CDR2 SYDVKM. The CDR3 length is 11 residues. Trimming pared 1 base from V and 5 bases from J, leaving 2 bases between. The CDR3 here is CASSLSYGYTF. In DNA form, the CDR3 reads TGTGCCAGCAGTTTATCTTATGGCTACACCTTC.

This clone was found a few times. This chain joins TRBV28 and TRBJ2-7; D may be TRBD1 (6 bases). V was trimmed by 6 bases and J by 6 bases, leaving 15 bases between them. Germline-derived CDR1 and CDR2 are MDHEN and SYDVKM. The CDR3 totals 13 residues. The CDR3 spells CASRGASRVEQYF. CDR3 bases: TGTGCCAGCAGGGGGGCTTCCAGGGTCGAGCAGTACTTC. The whole variable domain, remainder taken from reference TRBV28 and TRBJ2-7, is DVKVTQSSRYLVKRTGEKVFLECVQDMDHENMFWYRQDPGLGLRLIYFSYDVKMKEKGDIPEGYSVSREKKERFSLILESASTNQTSMYLCASRGASRVEQYFGPGTRLTVT.

This chain uses TRBV5-4 with TRBJ2-1, with 15 bases fitting TRBD2. This CDR3 is 18 amino acids long. V gave up 2 bases and J gave up 4 bases; unmatched junction bases: 7. Germline V CDR1 and CDR2: SGHNT, YYREEE (reference sequence). The DNA of the CDR3 is TGTGCCAGCAGCTTCGCGGGACTAGCGGGGGGACCATACAATGAGCAGTTCTTC. Translated: CASSFAGLAGGPYNEQFF.

The V call is TRBV11-2, the J call TRBJ1-2; D gene uncertain. Trimming cost V 2 bases and J 8 bases, with 12 bases left between them. The CDR3 sequence is 13 residues long. Germline assignment: CDR1 SGHAT and CDR2 FQNNGV. CDR3 sequence: CASSLQGLGGYTF. The CDR3, as DNA: TGTGCCAGCAGCTTACAAGGTCTGGGCGGCTACACCTTC. Full variable domain (outside the CDR3, taken from reference TRBV11-2 and TRBJ1-2): EAGVAQSPRYKIIEKRQSVAFWCNPISGHATLYWYQQILGQGPKLLIQFQNNGVVDDSQLPKDRFSAERLKGVDSTLKIQPAKLEDSAVYLCASSLQGLGGYTFGSGTRLTVV.

The V call is TRBV7-7, the J call TRBJ1-3; TRBD1 matches at 7 bases. V lost 1 base and J lost 4; bases outside the gene matches: 4. This CDR3 is built from 15 residues. Germline V gives CDR1 SSHAT, CDR2 FNYEAQ (reference sequence). DNA of the CDR3: TGTGCCAGCAGCTTAGGACAGGGACTCGGAAACACCATATATTTT. Translated: CASSLGQGLGNTIYF.

V gene TRBV7-3 combines with J gene TRBJ1-2, with 11 bases aligning to TRBD1. Unmatched junction bases numbered 6, after V lost 5 bases and J lost 7 bases. This CDR3 contains 14 residues. The germline gives CDR1 SGHTA, CDR2 FQGTGA. CDR3 sequence reads: CASSPGQGALGYTF. CDR3 DNA: TGTGCCAGCAGCCCCGGACAGGGGGCGCTTGGCTACACCTTC.